This is a list of T cell receptor beta chains from one sample in a study of cytomegalovirus exposure and HLA in healthy donors. Measured with immunoSEQ multiplex PCR; TCRdb has only the in-frame clones, and not every one. The sample lists roughly 180,000 clones, about four fifths occurring once. The sequenced material came from PBMCs. The source of these receptors is a girl aged 5-17 years in good health and CMV-seropositive. The CDR3 runs from the conserved cysteine through the conserved F or W. The size field is filled for only some rows; it gives once, few, many or a size class.

v_call clone_size cdr3_aa
TRBV5-1 NA CASSLAGYGGGTEAFF
TRBV10-3 NA CAISEGGNYEKLFF
TRBV29-1 NA CSVKTGKGFEIVQETQYF
TRBV5-1 once CASSLSAGGNNSPLHF
TRBV7-8 few CASSPWTGNEKLFF
TRBV27 NA CASRERGVTPDTQYF
TRBV5-1 NA CASTPGNVRETQYF
TRBV11-2 NA CASSPGYTDTQYF
TRBV5-6 NA CASSLGLADYEQYF
TRBV9 NA CASSVGFGSGGASETQYF
TRBV9 NA CASSAGTGNGYTF
TRBV10-3 NA CAISEASGGRNNEQFF
TRBV7-2 NA CASSWQVSSYNEQFF
TRBV7-2 once CASSFRVNDEKLFF
TRBV6-1 NA CASSDTGFQPQHF
TRBV11-3 NA CASSYTGPGELFF
TRBV4-3 NA CASSQDSGWNTEAFF
TRBV6-6 NA CASEGDHEKLFF
TRBV5-6 few CASSIPRGARDQPQHF
TRBV11-2 once CASSIAQGNTEAFF
TRBV4-3 NA CASSQGRDTEAFF
TRBV7-9 NA CASSPQGAPQETQYF
TRBV12-5 NA CASGSPGTRAKNIQYF
TRBV7-9 NA CASSGQGENSPLHF
TRBV14 NA CASSHGQGSYGYTF
TRBV20-1 NA CSARGGYEQYF
TRBV6-1 NA CASSEATYEQYF
TRBV27 NA CASSLSSSGGIYEQYF
TRBV13 NA CASSLGGQAGREQYF
TRBV6-7 few CASSYSAAGDEQYF
TRBV2 NA CASQGYLGQPQHF
TRBV5-6 NA CASSRANTIYF
TRBV5-1 NA CATSLGQATNEKLFF
TRBV14 few CASSQVVGANTEAFF
TRBV14 once CASSRAGDYEQYF
TRBV5-6 NA CASSARTEAREKLFF
TRBV12-5 NA CASGFRDRGPNYGYTF
TRBV29-1 NA CSVRSTGTETQYF
TRBV6-5 NA CASSRDRGDSYTF
TRBV10-2 NA CASGRTGDEQYF
TRBV10-3 NA CAIRGTSLNEQFF
TRBV6-5 NA CASGTGSNQPQHF
TRBV10-2 few CASRQGAGQPQHF
TRBV5-1 NA CASSWGDANYGYTF
TRBV7-8 NA CASSLRTGANYGYTF
TRBV7-2 NA CASSSLSVGYYEQYF
TRBV11-2 NA CASSSPKSNYGYTF
TRBV13 NA CASSSRLAYNEQFF
TRBV10-3 NA CAIRPSGGAGYNEQFF
TRBV9 few CASSARQGVVDTQYF